The T cell receptor (beta chain) under discussion was sequenced for a study of cytomegalovirus exposure and HLA in healthy donors. About the research overall: Falling in the Caucasian-associated ancestry cluster were 65% to 90% of around 370 genotyped donors.

The CDR3 extends over 15 amino acids. CDR1 is GTSNPN and CDR2 is SVGIG in the germline V gene (reference sequence). Trimming left V 1 base short and J 5 bases short, with 17 bases between. Vbeta (60) and Jbeta (13) primers were used in the PCR. Sequencing was performed with immunoSEQ multiplex PCR; in TCRdb, only in-frame clones are kept and a portion is missing. The sample lists about 130,000 clones; around 80% were seen once. General study findings and limits: What was likely a sequencing artifact was a cluster of highly shared sequence variants. TCR beta chains associated with HLA were, in a later analysis, more clonally expanded than equally common others.

On this clone itself: What it recognizes is unknown.

The chain is built from TRBV30 and TRBJ1-2; tentatively, D is TRBD1 (6 bases). Input material: PBMCs. This receptor was obtained from a woman aged 30 to 39 in good health and CMV-seronegative. The CDR3 loop is CAWSGTAISLYGYTF. Written as DNA, the CDR3 is TGTGCCTGGAGTGGGACAGCGATCTCCCTTTATGGCTACACCTTC. Filled out from reference TRBV30 and TRBJ1-2, the complete variable domain reads SQTIHQWPATLVQPVGSPLSLECTVEGTSNPNLYWYRQAAGRGLQLLFYSVGIGQISSEVPQNLSASRPQDRQFILSSKKLLLSDSGFYLCAWSGTAISLYGYTFGSGTRLTVV.